The clone carrying this T cell receptor (beta chain) was counted at least ten times. The source of the sample is a study of CD8+CD57+ T cells in acquired aplastic anemia. Study information: Sorted CD4+ and CD8+ cells gave an average of approximately 3.1 ug of DNA.

The CDR3 totals 14 residues. Germline CDR1 GTSNPN, CDR2 SVGIG (reference sequence). The V end lost 2 bases, the J end lost 2 bases, and 13 bases lay between the germline ends. According to the study, genomic DNA was the template for TCR beta VDJ and CDR3 profiling. TCRdb ran MiXCR on the reads and lists one entry per CDR3 protein. This sample has hundreds of thousands of distinct CDR3 sequences, with roughly 68% found just once. The source of this sequence is a human donor in good health, serving as a control. The material sequenced was sorted CD4+, CD8+, or CD8+CD57+ T cells (not recorded which) from PBMCs. The V call is TRBV30, the J call TRBJ2-7; possibly TRBD1 or TRBD2 for D (6 bases each). The CDR3 sequence is CAWSTTGLTYEQYF. As DNA, the CDR3 is TGTGCCTGGAGTACGACAGGACTAACCTACGAGCAGTACTTC.